The T cell receptor (beta chain) described here comes from a study of blood T cell repertoires in COVID-19. About the study: Samples of COVID-19 (acute and convalescent) were obtained from the United States, Italy and Spain.

TCRdb's table, derived via immunoSEQ multiplex PCR, lists solely in-frame clones and lacks some. The sample carries tens of thousands of clones, 79% recorded once. Germline V CDR1 and CDR2: LGHNA, YSLEER. V dropped 2 bases and J dropped 3; count of bases not matched to a gene: 4. The CDR3 contains 16 residues. This TCR was sampled from a woman aged 80 or older with active or convalescent COVID-19. Sequencing was performed on peripheral blood. This chain links TRBV4-3 with TRBJ2-2, with 9 bases that match TRBD2. The CDR3 protein is CASSQPSGEHTGELFF. The CDR3 region has the DNA TGCGCCAGCAGCCAACCTAGCGGGGAGCACACCGGGGAGCTGTTTTTT.